This entry is about one T cell receptor (beta chain). Genomic DNA template from tumor biopsies or peripheral blood, 616 ng to 6,004 ng input. The source of the sample is a study of T cells in tumors after PD-1 blockade. The CDR3 loop spans 17 amino acids. V was pared by 4 bases and J by 2 bases, with 6 bases of the junction left unmatched. Germline CDR1 is LNHDA and CDR2 is SQIVND (reference sequence). Using immunoSEQ multiplex PCR, the repertoire was profiled, and TCRdb retains in-frame clones only, with some absent. The sample includes approximately 45,000 clones, around four fifths of them seen just once.

The rearrangement joins TRBV19 to TRBJ1-5, with 12 bases that match TRBD1. The receptor was derived from a human donor with advanced basal cell or squamous cell carcinoma (not recorded which). The sequencing here drew on PBMCs, taken before anti-PD-1 therapy. The CDR3 here is CASSTGTGGTGNQPQHF. The CDR3 region has the DNA TGTGCCAGTAGTACGGGGACAGGGGGCACGGGCAATCAGCCCCAGCATTTT.